These T cell receptor beta chains were read from a single sample in a study of T cells in Graves' hyperthyroidism and ophthalmopathy. TCRdb re-called the multiplex PCR reads through MiXCR, storing one row per CDR3 protein. The table has tens of thousands of distinct CDR3 sequences, 40% to 55% seen once; the top ten hold around an eighth. Sequenced material: blood. These receptors originate from a woman younger than 45 with Graves' ophthalmopathy. Both conserved end residues are part of each CDR3. The order of the fields is clone size, CDR3 length, V gene, D gene, J gene, CDR3 protein, CDR3 DNA. The D gene is left open where the match is weak. Not every row has a clone size; where given, it reads once, few, many or a size class.

>many|12|TRBV20-1|.|TRBJ1-1
CSANPTGPFDFF
TGCAGTGCTAACCCCACGGGCCCCTTTGATTTCTTT
>many|18|TRBV4-1|TRBD1|TRBJ1-5
CASSQDGQGGPPGQPQHF
TGCGCCAGCAGCCAAGATGGACAGGGAGGGCCCCCAGGGCAGCCCCAGCATTTT
>.|14|TRBV20-1|.|TRBJ2-7
CSARIQSSPYEQYF
TGCAGTGCTAGGATACAGTCCTCCCCCTACGAGCAGTACTTC
>many|13|TRBV12-3/TRBV12-4|.|TRBJ1-2
CASSLRSNYGYTF
TGTGCCAGCAGTTTGCGATCTAACTATGGCTACACCTTC
>.|14|TRBV19|.|TRBJ1-1
CASSDFDGNTEAFF
TGTGCCAGTAGTGATTTCGACGGAAACACTGAAGCTTTCTTT
>many|12|TRBV19|.|TRBJ2-4
CASSIGTRFPHF
TGTGCCAGTAGTATTGGTACCAGGTTTCCTCACTTC
>.|12|TRBV7-7|.|TRBJ2-1
CARSGAYNEQFF
TGTGCTAGATCGGGGGCCTACAATGAGCAGTTCTTC
>many|16|TRBV5-1|TRBD2|TRBJ2-1
CASSLGTLAGAGEQFF
TGCGCCAGCAGCTTGGGAACCTTAGCGGGAGCGGGTGAGCAGTTCTTC
>.|14|TRBV7-7|.|TRBJ2-1
CARDTRGAMNEQFF
TGTGCTAGAGACACGCGGGGAGCTATGAATGAGCAGTTCTTC
>many|13|TRBV2|.|TRBJ1-2
CASSRGPRYGYTF
TGTGCCAGCAGTCGGGGCCCCAGATATGGCTACACCTTC
>many|15|TRBV3-1|TRBD2|TRBJ2-7
CASSRSGEPLREQYF
TGTGCCAGCAGCCGTAGCGGGGAACCCCTACGGGAGCAGTACTTC
>few|15|TRBV27|TRBD2|TRBJ2-7
CASSRTTSGTYEQYF
TGTGCCAGCAGCCGGACCACTAGCGGAACCTACGAGCAGTACTTC
>many|14|TRBV20-1|.|TRBJ2-7
CSARTSVAPLEQYF
TGCAGTGCTAGGACATCCGTCGCCCCCTTGGAGCAGTACTTC
>.|13|TRBV20-1|.|TRBJ2-1
CSAGGAGGYEQFF
TGCAGTGCTGGGGGGGCAGGGGGGTACGAGCAGTTCTTC
>many|16|TRBV5-4|TRBD1|TRBJ2-7
CASSGGGTGGIYEQYF
TGTGCCAGCAGCGGGGGGGGGACAGGGGGGATTTACGAGCAGTACTTC
>many|16|TRBV10-3|.|TRBJ2-1
CAISESPMSSYNEQFF
TGTGCCATCAGTGAGTCACCAATGAGCTCCTACAATGAGCAGTTCTTC
>many|16|TRBV11-2|.|TRBJ2-5
CASSLDPGSRGETQYF
TGTGCCAGCAGCTTAGATCCAGGGAGTCGTGGGGAGACCCAGTACTTC
>.|20|TRBV7-2|.|TRBJ2-6
CASSLPFWVSMGTGANVLTF
TGTGCCAGCAGCTTACCCTTCTGGGTTAGCATGGGAACCGGGGCCAACGTCCTGACTTTC
>many|15|TRBV9|.|TRBJ1-5
CASSVGGDISQPQHF
TGTGCCAGCAGCGTAGGGGGCGACATTAGTCAGCCCCAGCATTTT
>.|14|TRBV9|.|TRBJ1-2
CASSVFWGADGYTF
TGTGCCAGCAGCGTATTTTGGGGGGCCGATGGCTACACCTTC
>.|17|TRBV25-1|.|TRBJ2-1
CACSARSRDLDYNEQFF
.
>many|12|TRBV30|.|TRBJ1-1
CAWTRRGTEAFF
TGTGCCTGGACGCGACGGGGTACTGAAGCTTTCTTT
>many|12|TRBV27|.|TRBJ1-1
CASSSGGTEAFF
TGTGCCAGCAGTTCGGGAGGGACTGAAGCTTTCTTT
>once|15|TRBV5-4|.|TRBJ2-3
CASSFWGGSPDTQYF
TGTGCCAGCAGCTTTTGGGGGGGCTCCCCAGATACGCAGTATTTT
>many|15|TRBV5-1|TRBD1|TRBJ1-2
CASSPPGQGGRGYTF
TGCGCCAGCAGCCCCCCGGGACAGGGAGGTAGGGGCTACACCTTC
>many|12|TRBV7-2|.|TRBJ2-3
CASSRFTDTQYF
TGTGCCAGCAGCCGATTCACAGATACGCAGTATTTT
>.|14|TRBV12-3/TRBV12-4|TRBD2|TRBJ2-2
CASSLSGGTGELFF
TGTGCCAGCAGTTTATCGGGGGGTACCGGGGAGCTGTTTTTT
>many|15|TRBV12-3/TRBV12-4|TRBD1|TRBJ1-2
CASSAGGGDGYGYTF
TGTGCCAGCAGTGCAGGGGGTGGGGACGGCTATGGCTACACCTTC
>once|14|TRBV29-1|.|TRBJ2-1
CSGTTGPNNNERFF
TGCAGCGGAACGACCGGGCCGAACAACAATGAGCGGTTCTTC
>many|15|TRBV7-3|TRBD1|TRBJ1-2
CASSFRDRDDYGYTF
TGTGCCAGCAGCTTCCGGGACAGGGATGACTATGGCTACACCTTC
>many|15|TRBV11-2|.|TRBJ2-1
CASSERGRGYNEQFF
TGTGCCAGCAGTGAGAGGGGGAGGGGGTACAATGAGCAGTTCTTC
>many|14|TRBV2|TRBD1|TRBJ2-7
CASRNRGVGYEQYF
TGTGCCAGCAGGAACAGGGGGGTTGGGTACGAGCAGTACTTC
>many|14|TRBV28|TRBD1|TRBJ1-5
CASSPTGGHQPQHF
TGTGCCAGCAGTCCTACAGGGGGCCATCAGCCCCAGCATTTT
>many|14|TRBV27|.|TRBJ1-4
CASSFGGTNEKLFF
TGTGCCAGCAGTTTTGGCGGCACTAATGAAAAACTGTTTTTT
>many|16|TRBV6-1|.|TRBJ1-3
CASTIQPGPSGNTIYF
TGTGCCAGCACCATTCAACCCGGGCCCTCTGGAAACACCATATATTTT
>.|12|TRBV9|.|TRBJ2-2
CASSTGTGELFF
TGTGCCAGCAGTACCGGGACAGGGGAGCTGTTTTTT
>many|14|TRBV19|.|TRBJ1-5
CASSIYGRNQPQHF
TGTGCCAGTAGTATATACGGCCGCAATCAGCCCCAGCATTTT
>many|13|TRBV29-1|TRBD2|TRBJ2-5
CSAEAGGVITQYF
TGCAGCGCCGAAGCGGGAGGAGTGATAACCCAGTACTTC
>many|14|TRBV5-6|.|TRBJ2-5
CASSFWGHQETQYF
TGTGCCAGCAGCTTCTGGGGCCACCAAGAGACCCAGTACTTC